This T cell receptor beta chain was documented in a study of Graves' ophthalmopathy and Graves' hyperthyroidism. A few counts support this clonotype. The authors amplified TCR beta CDR3 regions, and they did so from RNA transcripts for repertoire sequencing. Amplification began with first-round RT-PCR using HTBI primers, then second-round multiplex PCR was performed. TCRdb reprocessed the multiplex PCR reads with MiXCR, giving one entry per CDR3 protein. The data hold 580,000 or so distinct CDR3 sequences, with roughly 40% observed a single time. V lost 0 bases and J 4 bases, leaving 15 bases between the germline ends. From germline, CDR1 is MGHRA and CDR2 YSYEKL. The CDR3 is 16 amino acids.

The sequenced sample was peripheral blood or thyroid tissue (not recorded which). This TCR came from an adult man with Graves' hyperthyroidism. The rearrangement links TRBV4-1 to TRBJ1-1, with a tentative D call TRBD1 (5 bases). CDR3 bases: TGCGCCAGCAGCCAAGATGAGGTGGCAGGGCTCACTGAAGCTTTCTTT. This sequence encodes CASSQDEVAGLTEAFF.